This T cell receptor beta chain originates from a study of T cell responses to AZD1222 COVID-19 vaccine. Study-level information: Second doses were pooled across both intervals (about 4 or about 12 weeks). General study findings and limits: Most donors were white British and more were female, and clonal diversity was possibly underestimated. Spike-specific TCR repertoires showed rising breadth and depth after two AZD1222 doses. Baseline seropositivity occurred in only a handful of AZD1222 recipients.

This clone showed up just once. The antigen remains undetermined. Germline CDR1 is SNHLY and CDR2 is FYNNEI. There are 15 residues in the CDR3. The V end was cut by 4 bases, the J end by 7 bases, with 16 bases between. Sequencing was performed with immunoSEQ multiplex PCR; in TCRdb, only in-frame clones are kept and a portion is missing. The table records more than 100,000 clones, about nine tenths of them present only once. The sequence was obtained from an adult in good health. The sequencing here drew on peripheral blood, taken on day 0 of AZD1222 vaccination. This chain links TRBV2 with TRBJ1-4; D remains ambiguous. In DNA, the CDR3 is TGTGCCAGCAGTGCAGGACTTGGAGCGGGTGAAAAACTGTTTTTT. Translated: CASSAGLGAGEKLFF.